Detailed here is one TCR beta chain. The antigen remains undetermined. This CDR3 region has 15 residues. V lost 3 bases and J lost 8; bases outside the gene matches: 8. Germline V CDR1 and CDR2: LNHDA, SQIVND (reference sequence). The data stem from a study of graft-versus-host responses after intestinal transplantation. Study-level findings and limits: Marrow from the recipient contained GvH clones, some of which had appeared first in ileum or blood. Early post-transplant HvG declines were associated with peak circulating GvH clone levels. Within allografts, high graft-versus-host to host-versus-graft clonal ratios were seen among patients with graft-donor T cell macrochimerism.

The assay was immunoSEQ multiplex PCR, and TCRdb's table has in-frame clones only and misses some. The data show fewer than 95,000 clones, 90% to 95% seen once. V is TRBV19 and J is TRBJ2-1; 9 bases line up with TRBD2. The receptor was derived from a human donor who received an intestinal transplant. Sequencing was performed on unstimulated CD8+ T cells sorted from spleen or lymph node cells, taken before intestinal transplant. CDR3 sequence reads: CASSIGSGSPDEQFF. The CDR3 DNA reads TGTGCCAGTAGTATTGGTAGCGGGAGTCCCGATGAGCAGTTCTTC. The variable domain in full, completed from reference TRBV19 and TRBJ2-1, reads DGGITQSPKYLFRKEGQNVTLSCEQNLNHDAMYWYRQDPGQGLRLIYYSQIVNDFQKGDIAEGYSVSREKKESFPLTVTSAQKNPTAFYLCASSIGSGSPDEQFFGPGTRLTVL.